The T cell receptor beta chain under discussion was sequenced for a study of T-cell memory formation after mild COVID-19. Study-wide results and limits: Contracting CD8+ clones were enriched in EMRA, CD4+ mainly in CM and EM. Several responding clones turned up in pre-infection memory, indicating that cross-reactive memory may have taken part.

CDR3 length: 15 amino acids. V lost 6 bases, J lost 2 bases, and 14 bases lay in between. Germline CDR1 and CDR2: ENHRY and SYGVKD. This clonotype has a handful of counts. The antigen is undetermined. TCRdb reprocessed the 5' RACE reads via MiXCR and lists one record per CDR3 protein. Here the sample spans about 150,000 distinct CDR3 sequences, more than 12% being singletons. Sequenced sample: PBMCs or a T cell subset sorted from them (not recorded which). The V call is TRBV10-3, the J call TRBJ1-3; no reliable D call. This receptor was taken from an adult woman who had mild COVID-19 (a few samples of this study predate the infection). Cell type and time point are not known. The CDR3 sequence is CAIRKLDSPGNTIYF. Here the CDR3 DNA reads TGTGCCATCAGAAAGCTAGACTCTCCTGGAAACACCATATATTTT.